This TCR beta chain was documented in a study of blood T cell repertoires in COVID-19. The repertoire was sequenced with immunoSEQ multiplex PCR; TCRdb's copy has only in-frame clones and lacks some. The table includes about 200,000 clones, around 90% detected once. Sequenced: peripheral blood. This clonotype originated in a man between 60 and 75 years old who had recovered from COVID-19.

CDR3 loop: CASSPASGKVWEQYF. CDR3 nucleotides: TGTGCCAGCAGTCCGGCGAGCGGGAAGGTCTGGGAGCAGTACTTC. The genes are TRBV27 and TRBJ2-7; 7 positions agree with TRBD2. CDR3 length equals 15 residues. Germline lookup yields CDR1 MNHEY and CDR2 SMNVEV (reference sequence). Unmatched junction bases numbered 14, after V lost 5 bases and J lost 7 bases.